The 4 T cell receptor beta chains below all came from one sample that was sequenced in a study of shared clonotypes between healthy human individuals. Naive CD8 isolation took CD45RO-negative cells positively selected for CCR7 and excluded terminally differentiated effector memory CD45RA+ cells. Profiling relied on immunoSEQ multiplex PCR, and the TCRdb table lists in-frame clones only, not all of them. The sample carries about 2 million clones, over 85% recorded once. The sample comprised naive CD8+ T cells sorted from blood. Every receptor here comes from a man between 18 and 35 years old in good health.

V is TRBV27 and J is TRBJ1-2; 8 bases agree with TRBD1. V shed 5 bases and J 4 bases; nucleotides not matched to a gene: 9. CDR3 length equals 15 residues. CDR1 and CDR2 from the germline V gene are MNHEY and SMNVEV (reference sequence). CDR3 sequence reads: CASSQRTGQPYGYTF. The CDR3 DNA is TGTGCCAGCAGTCAGAGGACAGGGCAACCCTATGGCTACACCTTC.

Of note for this clone: Within the sample, other DNA sequences also encode this same CDR3. The V call is TRBV7-9, the J call TRBJ1-1; possible D gene TRBD1, 5 bases. V shed 0 bases and J shed 0 bases, with 8 bases lying between them. The CDR3 is made up of 15 amino acids. CDR1 is SEHNR, CDR2 FQNEAQ, per germline (reference sequence). CDR3 nucleotide sequence: TGTGCCAGCAGCTTAGCTCAGGGAATGAACACTGAAGCTTTCTTT. Translated: CASSLAQGMNTEAFF.

This chain links TRBV19 with TRBJ2-1; D call uncertain. The CDR3 spans 12 residues. Trimming removed 4 bases from V and 2 bases from J, with 3 bases in between. Germline values: CDR1 LNHDA, CDR2 SQIVND (reference sequence). CDR3 coding DNA: TGTGCCAGTAGTAACCCCTACAATGAGCAGTTCTTC. This gives the protein CASSNPYNEQFF.

The V and J genes are TRBV30 and TRBJ2-7; a weak D match, TRBD2 (7 bases). The V gene lost 4 bases and the J gene lost 2 bases, with 18 bases spanning the gap. Per the germline V gene, CDR1 is GTSNPN and CDR2 is SVGIG (reference sequence). This CDR3 spans 15 amino acids. The CDR3 region has the DNA TGTGCCTGGAACCTTGTGGGGGGGCTCACCTACGAGCAGTACTTC. It specifies CAWNLVGGLTYEQYF.